Detailed here is one T cell receptor beta chain. The PCR contained 60 Vbeta and 13 Jbeta primers. Libraries were prepared by immunoSEQ multiplex PCR; TCRdb keeps only in-frame clonotypes and omits some of them. This table holds 150,000 to 200,000 clones. The sample belongs to a study of cytomegalovirus exposure and HLA in healthy donors. The sequenced sample was PBMCs. The TCR comes from a woman in her late teens or twenties in good health and CMV-seropositive.

The CDR3 DNA follows: TGTGCCAGCAGTGGACTAGCAGTTAGCACAGATACGCAGTATTTT. Translation: CASSGLAVSTDTQYF. The chain employs TRBV2 and TRBJ2-3, with 7 bases lining up with TRBD2. J was trimmed by 0 bases and V by 4 bases; bases with no gene match: 4. The CDR3 spans 15 residues. Germline-derived CDR1 and CDR2 are SNHLY and FYNNEI.